Each of the 27 T cell receptor beta chains below was sequenced from the same sample in a study of T cell responses to AZD1222 COVID-19 vaccine. Generated by immunoSEQ multiplex PCR, the TCRdb table keeps only in-frame clones and is missing some. The sample shows 100,000 to 130,000 clones, roughly 85% of them seen only once. Sequenced material: peripheral blood, taken 28 days after the second AZD1222 dose. The receptors shown here come from an adult who received the AZD1222 COVID-19 vaccine.

The genes are TRBV5-4 and TRBJ2-7; 12 bases line up with TRBD1. The V gene end was trimmed by 1 base and the J gene end by 7 bases; junction bases not matched to a gene: 9. The CDR3 runs to 16 residues. The V gene's germline CDR1 is SGHNT and CDR2 YYREEE (reference sequence). The CDR3 DNA reads TGTGCCAGCAGCTTGCTTTTGGGACAGGGGGCGGGGGAGCAGTACTTC. Residues: CASSLLLGQGAGEQYF.

The rearrangement joins TRBV19 to TRBJ2-7, with D maybe TRBD2 (6 bases). The CDR3 is 15 residues long. The V end lost 5 bases, the J end lost 3 bases, and 17 bases lay between the germline ends. CDR1 LNHDA and CDR2 SQIVND come from the germline V gene (reference sequence). The CDR3 DNA is TGTGCCAGTAGTCCCGGGGAGCCGGGACTCTACGAGCAGTACTTC. Its protein is CASSPGEPGLYEQYF.

The CDR3 sequence: CASRDGASRFAFF. DNA of the CDR3: TGTGCCAGTAGAGACGGGGCGAGTCGGTTTGCTTTCTTT. The rearrangement links TRBV19 to TRBJ1-1; tentative D call: TRBD1 (5 bases). V shed 6 bases and J shed 11 bases, with 19 bases lying between them. The CDR3 consists of 13 residues. Germline values: CDR1 LNHDA, CDR2 SQIVND (reference sequence).

The V and J genes are TRBV9 and TRBJ2-1; unclear D gene. The CDR3 has 16 amino acids. Germline loops: CDR1 SGDLS, CDR2 YYNGEE. V was cut by 0 bases and J by 3 bases, with 13 bases left in between. In nucleotides, the CDR3 is TGTGCCAGCAGCGTAGCTACGACTGGGATCTACAATGAGCAGTTCTTC. It yields the protein CASSVATTGIYNEQFF.

In nucleotides, the CDR3 is TGTGCCAGCAGCGCCTGGGACAGGGACACAGATACGCAGTATTTT. Its protein is CASSAWDRDTDTQYF. The chain uses TRBV9 and TRBJ2-3; 9 bases agree with TRBD1. CDR1 SGDLS and CDR2 YYNGEE come from the germline V gene. The V and J ends lost 3 bases and 2 bases, in that order; junction bases with no gene match: 4. The CDR3 runs to 15 residues.

The chain has TRBV28 and TRBJ1-2, with D hard to call. The CDR3 is made up of 11 amino acids. Germline V CDR1 and CDR2: MDHEN, SYDVKM. V was shortened by 5 bases and J by 8 bases, with 9 bases between the two germline ends. Here the CDR3 DNA reads TGTGCCAGCAGTACCTGGGAAGGCTACACCTTC. It specifies CASSTWEGYTF.

The genes are TRBV5-1 and TRBJ2-5; 8 nucleotides line up with TRBD1. The germline V gene has CDR1 SGHRS and CDR2 YFSETQ. The CDR3 length is 14 residues. J lost 5 bases, V lost 4 bases, and 7 bases had no gene match. The CDR3 sequence is CASSRGQGMETQYF. CDR3 DNA sequence: TGCGCCAGCAGCCGTGGACAGGGTATGGAGACCCAGTACTTC.

The sample holds a few counts of this clone. The chain couples TRBV21-1 to TRBJ2-7; the table's D call, TRBD1, has no DNA check behind it. TRBV21-1 is designated a pseudogene. The CDR3 runs to 15 residues. For the CDR3, the DNA is TGTGCCAGCAGCAAAGAACAGGGGGTAAACTACGAGCAGTACTTC. Translated, it gives CASSKEQGVNYEQYF.

This sequence joins TRBV30 and TRBJ2-1; unclear D gene. Germline CDR1 and CDR2: GTSNPN and SVGIG (reference sequence). The CDR3 is 15 amino acids. Deletions cut 0 bases from V and 10 bases from J, with 19 bases between. Written as DNA, the CDR3 is TGTGCCTGGAGTGTAGGGCCAATGGGGTTCGGGGAGCAGTTCTTC. Translated: CAWSVGPMGFGEQFF. Filled out from reference TRBV30 and TRBJ2-1, the complete variable domain reads SQTIHQWPATLVQPVGSPLSLECTVEGTSNPNLYWYRQAAGRGLQLLFYSVGIGQISSEVPQNLSASRPQDRQFILSSKKLLLSDSGFYLCAWSVGPMGFGEQFFGPGTRLTVL.

The chain uses TRBV11-2 and TRBJ2-1; D gene uncertain. V was pared by 5 bases and J by 1 base, with 15 bases between. The CDR3 contains 16 residues. Germline V CDR1 and CDR2: SGHAT, FQNNGV. This CDR3 reads CASSHSRRISYNEQFF. CDR3 coding DNA: TGTGCCAGCAGCCATAGTCGGCGTATTTCCTACAATGAGCAGTTCTTC.

CDR3 DNA sequence: TGTGCCAGCAGCCACGGACAGGGTGGTGACCCTTCCTATGGCTACACCTTC. Its translation: CASSHGQGGDPSYGYTF. The chain has TRBV7-9 and TRBJ1-2; TRBD1 matches 8 bases. Germline V gene lookup returns CDR1 SEHNR and CDR2 FQNEAQ (reference sequence). This CDR3 is 17 amino acids long. With V trimmed by 5 bases and J by 4 bases, 15 bases remained unmatched.

The chain is built from TRBV7-3 and TRBJ2-3, with D possibly matching TRBD2 (6 bases). The CDR3 sequence is 16 residues long. Germline-derived CDR1 and CDR2 are SGHTA and FQGTGA. V was clipped by 5 bases and J by 3 bases, with 18 bases between them. The CDR3 DNA sequence: TGTGCCAGCAGCGCCCTGGGGCCGGCGGGGACAGATACGCAGTATTTT. It is translated as CASSALGPAGTDTQYF.

There are a few counts of this clone. The rearrangement joins TRBV2 to TRBJ1-5; a weak D match, TRBD1 (5 bases). Trimming pared 6 bases from V and 5 bases from J, leaving 23 bases between. CDR1 and CDR2 from the germline V gene are SNHLY and FYNNEI. The CDR3 covers 17 residues. CDR3 sequence reads: CASSGPGHSRLDQPQHF. The CDR3, as DNA: TGTGCCAGCAGCGGACCCGGACATTCCCGATTAGATCAGCCCCAGCATTTT.

The gene calls are TRBV4-1 and TRBJ2-7; D remains unclear. This CDR3 contains 15 residues. Germline CDR1 and CDR2: MGHRA and YSYEKL. V was cut by 1 base and J by 3 bases, with 13 bases left in between. The CDR3 nucleotides are TGCGCCAGCAGCCAAGGGCCCCAAGGGATCTACGAGCAGTACTTC. It is translated as CASSQGPQGIYEQYF.

This chain joins TRBV9 and TRBJ2-3, with D perhaps assigned TRBD1 or TRBD2 (6 bases each). With 4 bases removed from V and 4 bases from J, the gap between germline ends came to 10 bases. This CDR3 spans 13 amino acids. Germline CDR1 reads SGDLS; CDR2 reads YYNGEE. The CDR3 DNA reads as TGTGCCAGCAGCCGGGGGCTTGCAGATACGCAGTATTTT. It yields the protein CASSRGLADTQYF.

The sample holds one count of this clone. This chain joins TRBV20-1 and TRBJ2-1; no firm D call. In germline, CDR1 is DFQATT, CDR2 SNEGSKA (reference sequence). This CDR3 is built from 11 residues. The V and J ends lost 4 bases and 3 bases respectively, with 4 bases between them. The chain's CDR3 is CSAIFYNEQFF. The CDR3 DNA is TGCAGTGCTATATTCTACAATGAGCAGTTCTTC.

This clone was seen a single time. The rearrangement links TRBV29-1 to TRBJ1-2, with D maybe TRBD1 (6 bases). The CDR3 runs to 14 residues. V was cut by 4 bases and J by 4 bases, with 16 bases left in between. Per the germline V gene, CDR1 is SQVTM and CDR2 is ANQGSEA. The CDR3 protein is CSVVQGNSGYGYTF. Here the CDR3 DNA reads TGCAGCGTTGTCCAGGGGAATTCGGGCTATGGCTACACCTTC.

This rearrangement joins TRBV15 to TRBJ2-2, with D hard to call. Trimming stripped 0 bases from V and 8 bases from J, with 4 bases between. Germline lookup yields CDR1 LNHNV and CDR2 YYDKDF (reference sequence). The CDR3 totals 12 residues. This chain's CDR3 is CATSRDLGELFF. The CDR3 DNA is TGTGCCACCAGCAGAGATTTGGGGGAGCTGTTTTTT.

The CDR3 reads CASSRGSTRGNQPQHF. CDR3 DNA sequence: TGTGCCAGTAGTAGGGGCAGCACAAGAGGCAATCAGCCCCAGCATTTT. The V gene is TRBV19, the J gene TRBJ1-5; D might be TRBD1 (5 bases). CDR1 and CDR2 from the germline V gene are LNHDA and SQIVND (reference sequence). The CDR3 length is 16 residues. The ends were cut back, 4 bases at V and 2 bases at J, with 15 bases in the middle.

The J gene is TRBJ2-7, the V gene TRBV7-2; no reliable D call. From germline, CDR1 is SGHTA and CDR2 FQGNSA. Trimming took off 1 base at V and 0 bases at J, with 7 bases between the two ends. The length of the CDR3 is 14 residues. The CDR3 reads CASSLVGGSYEQYF. CDR3 bases: TGTGCCAGCAGCTTAGTGGGCGGCTCCTACGAGCAGTACTTC.

The V call is TRBV6-1, the J call TRBJ2-4, with 8 bases identical to TRBD2. The V segment lost 2 bases and the J segment 6 bases; nucleotides outside the gene matches: 9. This CDR3 has 16 amino acids. The V gene's germline CDR1 is MNHNS and CDR2 SASEGT. In DNA form, the CDR3 reads TGTGCCAGCAGTGAAAGCGGGGGCGGGACGGGAAACATTCAGTACTTC. This translates into CASSESGGGTGNIQYF.

The V gene is TRBV9, the J gene TRBJ1-1; 8 bases are a match to TRBD1. CDR1 is SGDLS, CDR2 YYNGEE, per germline. This CDR3 is built from 15 residues. With V trimmed by 0 bases and J by 0 bases, 1 base remained unmatched. For the CDR3, the DNA is TGTGCCAGCAGCGTAGAGGACAGGGTGAACACTGAAGCTTTCTTT. Encoded protein: CASSVEDRVNTEAFF.

This clone was recorded only once. The chain links TRBV10-3 to TRBJ2-3; 11 nucleotides match TRBD2. Trimming cost V 3 bases and J 1 base; bases outside gene matches: 9. CDR1 and CDR2 (germline): ENHRY, SYGVKD. The CDR3 sequence is 18 residues long. The CDR3 loop is CAISERDGSGGGTDTQYF. The CDR3 DNA reads TGTGCCATCAGTGAACGGGATGGTAGCGGGGGGGGCACAGATACGCAGTATTTT.

The CDR3 coding sequence is TGTGCCAGCAGCCAGGGACAGGGGATCACTGAAGCTTTCTTT. Amino acid sequence: CASSQGQGITEAFF. The chain couples TRBV3-1 (or the pseudogene TRBV3-2) to TRBJ1-1; 10 bases are shared with TRBD1. Germline values: CDR1 LGHDT, CDR2 YNNKEL (reference sequence). V trimming: 3 bases; J trimming: 4 bases; junction bases outside the gene matches: 2. The CDR3 spans 14 residues.

The chain couples TRBV27 to TRBJ2-7, with 11 bases identical to TRBD1. V dropped 5 bases and J dropped 0; count of bases not matched to a gene: 3. There are 15 residues in the CDR3. Germline V gene sequence: CDR1 MNHEY, CDR2 SMNVEV (reference sequence). The CDR3 spells CASSPGTGGSYEQYF. The DNA for the CDR3 is TGTGCCAGCAGTCCGGGGACAGGGGGCTCCTACGAGCAGTACTTC.

The genes are TRBV14 and TRBJ1-1; D not resolved. CDR1 is SGHDN and CDR2 is FVKESK in the germline V gene. V was shortened by 4 bases and J by 1 base, with 10 bases between the two germline ends. The CDR3 is made up of 14 amino acids. The CDR3 coding sequence is TGTGCCAGCAGCCGAGGGATTAGGAACACTGAAGCTTTCTTT. As protein: CASSRGIRNTEAFF.

The V call is TRBV5-1, the J call TRBJ1-4; D gene uncertain. The CDR3 runs 15 residues. The V gene lost 0 bases and the J gene lost 8 bases, with 14 bases spanning the gap. The germline V gene encodes CDR1 SGHRS and CDR2 YFSETQ. The CDR3 loop reads CASSLDDGSGEKLFF. CDR3 coding DNA: TGCGCCAGCAGCTTGGATGACGGGTCGGGGGAAAAACTGTTTTTT.